Listed here are 8 T cell receptor beta chains from one sample, sequenced in a study of tumour-infiltrating T cells in Burkitt lymphoma (dated by TCRdb to about 2020). The library was produced with the immunoSEQ multiplex PCR assay. The table comes from immuneACCESS by way of TCRdb, which keeps in-frame sequences with V and J called. Part of the clones is missing from these tables; in studies checked, under half for an unresolved V gene and the rest for unknown reasons. For this sample there are around 17,000 clones; around four fifths appear just once. The ten biggest clones cover 2.1% of the sample. The source material was tumor tissue. These receptors were collected from a human donor with diffuse large B-cell lymphoma.

The chain couples TRBV5-4 to TRBJ2-7; either TRBD1 or TRBD2 may supply D (5 bases each). Trimming shortened V by 4 bases and J by 2 bases, and 16 bases separated the two germline ends. CDR1 SGHNT and CDR2 YYREEE come from the germline V gene (reference sequence). This CDR3 has 15 residues. For the CDR3, the DNA is TGTGCCAGCAGCGAGGGGACCGCTCAGGCCTACGAGCAGTACTTC. This sequence encodes CASSEGTAQAYEQYF.

The chain links TRBV5-6 to TRBJ1-6; D remains ambiguous. V lost 5 bases and J lost 4, with 10 bases in between. Germline V CDR1 and CDR2: SGHDT, YYEEEE. The CDR3 totals 14 residues. For the CDR3, the DNA is TGTGCCAGCAGGGGCGGAGGGTATAATTCACCCCTCCACTTT. Residues: CASRGGGYNSPLHF.

V usage is TRBV4-3 and J usage is TRBJ2-2; D is possibly TRBD2 (6 bases). Germline V gene sequence: CDR1 LGHNA, CDR2 YSLEER. This CDR3 spans 16 amino acids. The ends were cut back, 5 bases at V and 2 bases at J, with 15 bases in the middle. This CDR3 is CASSDGTGVNTGELFF. The CDR3 DNA reads TGCGCCAGCAGCGACGGAACGGGAGTCAACACCGGGGAGCTGTTTTTT.

This chain uses TRBV6-6 with TRBJ1-2, with 7 bases that match TRBD1. Germline-derived CDR1 and CDR2 are MNHNY and SVGAGI (reference sequence). V lost 11 bases to trimming and J lost 0 bases; unmatched junction nucleotides: 12. The CDR3 is made up of 15 amino acids. The CDR3 region is CAAFRDRLTNYGYTF. CDR3 nucleotide sequence: TGTGCCGCCTTCCGGGACAGACTAACTAACTATGGCTACACCTTC.

This clone appeared a few times. V gene TRBV19 combines with J gene TRBJ2-3, with D perhaps assigned TRBD1 or TRBD2 (5 bases each). Germline V gene data show CDR1 as LNHDA and CDR2 as SQIVND (reference sequence). CDR3 length equals 13 residues. V gave up 11 bases and J gave up 0 bases, with 12 bases separating them. CDR3 nucleotide sequence: TGTGCCTCGGGACGGACAAGCACAGATACGCAGTATTTT. Protein sequence: CASGRTSTDTQYF.

The chain combines TRBV15 with TRBJ2-5, with no clear D. V lost 2 bases and J 5 bases, leaving 9 bases between the germline ends. Looked up from germline, CDR1 is LNHNV and CDR2 is YYDKDF (reference sequence). This CDR3 comprises 13 residues. The CDR3 sequence is CATSRRVDETQYF. The CDR3 region has the DNA TGTGCCACCAGCAGACGCGTGGACGAGACCCAGTACTTC.

DNA for the CDR3: TGTGCCAGCAGCGGAGGACTTGCAGATACGCAGTATTTT. It yields the protein CASSGGLADTQYF. This sequence joins TRBV5-4 and TRBJ2-3; D is perhaps TRBD2 (5 bases). V lost 4 bases to trimming and J lost 4 bases, with 10 bases between them. There are 13 residues in the CDR3. From germline, CDR1 is SGHNT and CDR2 YYREEE (reference sequence).

This rearrangement joins TRBV11-2 to TRBJ2-7, with TRBD1 matching 8 bases. There are 14 residues in the CDR3. Losses at the gene ends were 4 bases for V and 0 bases for J; bases not matched to a gene: 2. Germline V gene sequence: CDR1 SGHAT, CDR2 FQNNGV. CDR3 sequence reads: CASSWTGNSYEQYF. CDR3 coding DNA: TGTGCCAGCAGCTGGACAGGGAACTCCTACGAGCAGTACTTC. The full variable domain, its missing parts supplied by reference TRBV11-2 and TRBJ2-7, is EAGVAQSPRYKIIEKRQSVAFWCNPISGHATLYWYQQILGQGPKLLIQFQNNGVVDDSQLPKDRFSAERLKGVDSTLKIQPAKLEDSAVYLCASSWTGNSYEQYFGPGTRLTVT.